The subject of this entry is one T cell receptor (beta chain). What it recognizes is unknown. MiXCR was run by TCRdb on the 5' RACE reads, yielding one entry per CDR3 protein. Of a few hundred thousand distinct CDR3 sequences in the sample, around 15% were seen once. This sample was included in a study of T-cell memory formation after mild COVID-19. Notes on the study in general: Clones shrinking between day 15 and 85 showed a balanced CD4/CD8 split, and those that grew later tilted toward CD4+. Researchers found some responding clones in pre-infection memory, a sign that cross-reactive memory joined.

Germline V gene data show CDR1 as SGHKS and CDR2 as YYEKEE (reference sequence). The germline V and J ends were trimmed by 2 bases and 7 bases, with 15 bases remaining between them. CDR3 size: 14 residues. What was sequenced was PBMCs or a T cell subset sorted from them (not recorded which). This TCR derives from a man aged 18 to 35 who had mild COVID-19 (a few samples of this study predate the infection). Cell type and time point are not known. V usage is TRBV5-5 and J usage is TRBJ1-1; D might be TRBD1 (5 bases). The CDR3 is CASSFLGPDGEAFF. CDR3 nucleotides: TGTGCCAGCAGCTTTCTGGGGCCCGACGGTGAAGCTTTCTTT.